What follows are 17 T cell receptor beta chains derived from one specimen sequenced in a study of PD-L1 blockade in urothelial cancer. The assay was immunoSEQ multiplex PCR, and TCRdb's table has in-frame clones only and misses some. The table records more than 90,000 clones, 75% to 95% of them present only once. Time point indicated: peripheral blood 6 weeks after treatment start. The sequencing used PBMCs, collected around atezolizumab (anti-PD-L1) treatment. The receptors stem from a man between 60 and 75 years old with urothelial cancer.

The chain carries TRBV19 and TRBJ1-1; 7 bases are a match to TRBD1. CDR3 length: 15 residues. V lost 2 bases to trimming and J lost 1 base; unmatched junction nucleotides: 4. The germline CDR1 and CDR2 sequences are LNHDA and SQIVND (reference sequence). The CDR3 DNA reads TGTGCCAGTAGTATATTCAGGGGGAAGAACACTGAAGCTTTCTTT. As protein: CASSIFRGKNTEAFF.

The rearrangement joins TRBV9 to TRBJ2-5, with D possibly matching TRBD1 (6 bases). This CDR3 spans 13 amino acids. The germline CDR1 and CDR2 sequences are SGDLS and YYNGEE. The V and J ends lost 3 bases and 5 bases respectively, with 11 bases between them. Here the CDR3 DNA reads TGTGCCAGCAGCGGACAGGATTGGGAGACCCAGTACTTC. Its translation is CASSGQDWETQYF.

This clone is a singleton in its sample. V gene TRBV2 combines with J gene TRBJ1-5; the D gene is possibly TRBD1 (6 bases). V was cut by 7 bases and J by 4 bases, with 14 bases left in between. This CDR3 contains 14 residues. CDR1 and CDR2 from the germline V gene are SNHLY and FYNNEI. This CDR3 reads CASKSGRGNQPQHF. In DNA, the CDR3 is TGTGCCAGCAAATCAGGGAGGGGGAATCAGCCCCAGCATTTT.

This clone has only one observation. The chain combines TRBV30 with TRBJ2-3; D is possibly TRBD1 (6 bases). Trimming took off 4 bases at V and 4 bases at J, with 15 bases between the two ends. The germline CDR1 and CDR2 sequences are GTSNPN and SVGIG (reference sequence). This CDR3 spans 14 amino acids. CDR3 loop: CAWNTNEGADTQYF. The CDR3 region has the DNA TGTGCCTGGAACACAAACGAGGGGGCAGATACGCAGTATTTT.

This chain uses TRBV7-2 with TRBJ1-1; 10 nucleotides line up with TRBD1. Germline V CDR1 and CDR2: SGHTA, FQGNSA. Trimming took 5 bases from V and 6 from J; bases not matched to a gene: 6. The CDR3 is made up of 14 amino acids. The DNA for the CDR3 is TGTGCCAGCAGCCGACAGGGGGCTAACGCTGAAGCTTTCTTT. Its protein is CASSRQGANAEAFF.

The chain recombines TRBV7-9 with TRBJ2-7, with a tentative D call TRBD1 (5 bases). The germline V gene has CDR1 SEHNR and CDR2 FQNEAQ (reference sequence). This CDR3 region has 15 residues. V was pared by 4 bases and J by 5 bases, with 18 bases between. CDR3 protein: CASSSYGQGMDEQYF. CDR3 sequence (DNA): TGTGCCAGCAGCTCCTACGGGCAGGGAATGGACGAGCAGTACTTC.

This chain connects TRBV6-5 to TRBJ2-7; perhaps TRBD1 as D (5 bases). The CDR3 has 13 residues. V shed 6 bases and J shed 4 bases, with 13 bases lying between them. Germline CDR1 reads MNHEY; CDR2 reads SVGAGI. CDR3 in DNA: TGTGCCAGCAGCAGAGCAGGGCTTTACGAGCAGTACTTC. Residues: CASSRAGLYEQYF.

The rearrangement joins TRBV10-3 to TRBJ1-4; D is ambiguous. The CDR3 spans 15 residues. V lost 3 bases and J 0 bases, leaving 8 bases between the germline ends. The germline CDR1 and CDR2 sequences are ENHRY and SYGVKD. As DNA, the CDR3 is TGTGCCATCAGTGACCCCGGTGCAACTAATGAAAAACTGTTTTTT. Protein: CAISDPGATNEKLFF.

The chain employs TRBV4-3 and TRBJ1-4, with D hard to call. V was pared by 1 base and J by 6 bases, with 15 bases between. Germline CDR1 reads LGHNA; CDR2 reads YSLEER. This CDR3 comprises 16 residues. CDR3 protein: CASSQVRGSADEKLFF. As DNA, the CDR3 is TGCGCCAGCAGCCAAGTTCGGGGTTCAGCAGATGAAAAACTGTTTTTT.

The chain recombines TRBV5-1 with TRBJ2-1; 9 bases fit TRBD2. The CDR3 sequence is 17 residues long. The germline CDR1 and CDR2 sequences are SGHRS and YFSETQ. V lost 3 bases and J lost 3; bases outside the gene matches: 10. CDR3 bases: TGCGCCAGCAGCTCTGACCTAGCGGGAAGCTTCTACAATGAGCAGTTCTTC. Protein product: CASSSDLAGSFYNEQFF.

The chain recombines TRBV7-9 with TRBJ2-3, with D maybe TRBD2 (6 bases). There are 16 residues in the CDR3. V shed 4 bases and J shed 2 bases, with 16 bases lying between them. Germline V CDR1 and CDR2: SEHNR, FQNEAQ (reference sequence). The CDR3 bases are TGTGCCAGCAGCTCCGGACCGGGACTGATCACAGATACGCAGTATTTT. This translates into CASSSGPGLITDTQYF.

CDR3 protein: CASSLLGSSGANVLTF. CDR3 DNA sequence: TGTGCCAGCAGCTTGCTCGGGAGCTCTGGGGCCAACGTCCTGACTTTC. V and J are TRBV5-4 and TRBJ2-6; a possible D gene is TRBD2 (6 bases). The germline gives CDR1 SGHNT, CDR2 YYREEE (reference sequence). Trimming removed 1 base at V and 0 bases at J, with 8 bases between. The CDR3 loop spans 16 amino acids.

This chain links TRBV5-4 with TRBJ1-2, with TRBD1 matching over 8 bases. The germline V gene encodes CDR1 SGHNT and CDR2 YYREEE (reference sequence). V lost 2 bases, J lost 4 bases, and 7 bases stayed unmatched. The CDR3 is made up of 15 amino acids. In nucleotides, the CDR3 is TGTGCCAGCAGCTTCCGGGACAGGACACTCTATGGCTACACCTTC. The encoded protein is CASSFRDRTLYGYTF.

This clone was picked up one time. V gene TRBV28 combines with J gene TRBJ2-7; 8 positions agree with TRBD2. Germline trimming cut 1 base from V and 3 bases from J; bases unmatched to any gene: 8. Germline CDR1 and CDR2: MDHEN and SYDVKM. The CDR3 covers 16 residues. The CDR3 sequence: CASSLSTGSGDYEQYF. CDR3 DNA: TGTGCCAGCAGTTTATCTACCGGTAGCGGGGACTACGAGCAGTACTTC.

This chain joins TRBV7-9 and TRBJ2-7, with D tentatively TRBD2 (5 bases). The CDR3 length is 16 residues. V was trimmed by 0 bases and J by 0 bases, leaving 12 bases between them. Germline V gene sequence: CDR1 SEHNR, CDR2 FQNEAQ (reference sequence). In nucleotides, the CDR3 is TGTGCCAGCAGCTTAGCGTCATATGGGAGCTCCTACGAGCAGTACTTC. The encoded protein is CASSLASYGSSYEQYF.

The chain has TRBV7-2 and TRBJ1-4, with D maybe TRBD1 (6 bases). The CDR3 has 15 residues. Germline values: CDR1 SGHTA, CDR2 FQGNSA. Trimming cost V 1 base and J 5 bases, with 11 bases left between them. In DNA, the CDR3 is TGTGCCAGCAGCTTAGGGCAGGGGTGGAATGAAAAACTGTTTTTT. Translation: CASSLGQGWNEKLFF.

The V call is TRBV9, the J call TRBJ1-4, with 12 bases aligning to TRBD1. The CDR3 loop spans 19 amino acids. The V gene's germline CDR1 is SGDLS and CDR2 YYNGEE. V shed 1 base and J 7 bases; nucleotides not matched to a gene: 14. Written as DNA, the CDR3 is TGTGCCAGCAGCGTATACGATGGGACAGGGGGCGCATATAGTGAAAAACTGTTTTTT. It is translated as CASSVYDGTGGAYSEKLFF.